The present TCR beta chain was sequenced within a study of T cells in Graves' hyperthyroidism and ophthalmopathy. Worth noting for this clonotype: Antigen unknown.

Study outcomes and limitations: Blood also showed most of the thyroid clonotypes that were expanded above 0.001.

The authors took PBMCs from 7.5 to 10 ml fresh peripheral blood. The CDR3 loop spans 15 amino acids. Germline values: CDR1 SGHAT, CDR2 FQNNGV. Trimming removed 4 bases from V and 10 bases from J, with 21 bases in between. RNA transcripts served as the template for amplifying TCR beta CDR3 regions. Initially, a first-round RT-PCR of the TCR CDR3 employed the HTBI primer set. MiXCR, applied by TCRdb to the multiplex PCR reads, yields one record per CDR3 protein. The sample comprises around 300,000 distinct CDR3 sequences, approximately 14% of which are singletons, and 20% to 25% rests with the top ten. The origin of this receptor is a woman in her 30s with Graves' hyperthyroidism. Sequenced material: blood. The V and J genes are TRBV11-2 and TRBJ2-3, with D possibly TRBD2 on 5 matching bases. CDR3 nucleotides: TGTGCCAGCAGCTCCCGACTAAATCCCCCGAGAGCGCAGTATTTT. Encoded protein: CASSSRLNPPRAQYF.